This TCR beta chain was found in a study of cytomegalovirus exposure and HLA in healthy donors. Study findings and constraints: Sequencing had likely introduced a cluster of highly shared sequence variants as an artifact. For presence/absence analyses, sequencing depth was assumed to be roughly uniform across donors.

The PCR made use of 60 Vbeta and 13 Jbeta primers. Only in-frame clones appear in the TCRdb table, and some are missing; sequencing was by immunoSEQ multiplex PCR. This table has 130,000 to 150,000 clones, 78% appearing once. With regard to this clone: Antigen unknown.

The V gene lost 0 bases and the J gene lost 6 bases, with 9 bases spanning the gap. Germline V gene lookup returns CDR1 SEHNR and CDR2 FQNEAQ (reference sequence). This CDR3 spans 13 amino acids. The material sequenced was PBMCs. This rearrangement joins TRBV7-9 to TRBJ2-7; maybe TRBD1 (6 bases). The TCR was taken from a woman in her late teens or twenties in good health and CMV-seropositive. The CDR3 DNA reads TGTGCCAGCAGCTTAGCCAGGGGTGGCGAGCAGTACTTC. This sequence encodes CASSLARGGEQYF.